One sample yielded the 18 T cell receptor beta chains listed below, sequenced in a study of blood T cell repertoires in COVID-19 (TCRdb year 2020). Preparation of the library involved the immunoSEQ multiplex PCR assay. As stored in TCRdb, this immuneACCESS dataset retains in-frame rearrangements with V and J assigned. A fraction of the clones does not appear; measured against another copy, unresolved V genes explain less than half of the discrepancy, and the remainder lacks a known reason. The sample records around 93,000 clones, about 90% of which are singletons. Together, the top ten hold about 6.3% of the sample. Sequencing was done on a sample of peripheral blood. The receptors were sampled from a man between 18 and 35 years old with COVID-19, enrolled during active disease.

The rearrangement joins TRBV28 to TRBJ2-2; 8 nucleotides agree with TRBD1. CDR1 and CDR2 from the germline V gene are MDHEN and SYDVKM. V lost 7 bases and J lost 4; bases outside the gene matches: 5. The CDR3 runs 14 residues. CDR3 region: CASTIQGGTGELFF. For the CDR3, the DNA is TGTGCCAGCACCATACAGGGGGGCACCGGGGAGCTGTTTTTT.

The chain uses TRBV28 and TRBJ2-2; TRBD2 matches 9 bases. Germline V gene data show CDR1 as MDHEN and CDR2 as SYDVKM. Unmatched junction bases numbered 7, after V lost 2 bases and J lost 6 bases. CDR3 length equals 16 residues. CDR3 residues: CASSLQTSGLAGELFF. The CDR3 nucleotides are TGTGCCAGCAGTTTACAAACTAGCGGGCTTGCCGGGGAGCTGTTTTTT.

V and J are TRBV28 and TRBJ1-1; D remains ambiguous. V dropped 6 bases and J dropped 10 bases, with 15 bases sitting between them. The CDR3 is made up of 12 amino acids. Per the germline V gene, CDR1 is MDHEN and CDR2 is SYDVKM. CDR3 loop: CASRGWGAPAFF. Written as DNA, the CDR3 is TGTGCCAGCAGAGGGTGGGGAGCACCAGCTTTCTTT.

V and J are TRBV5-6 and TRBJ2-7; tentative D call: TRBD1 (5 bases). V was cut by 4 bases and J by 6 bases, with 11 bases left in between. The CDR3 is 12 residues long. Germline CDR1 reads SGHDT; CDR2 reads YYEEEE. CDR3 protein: CASSGAHREQYF. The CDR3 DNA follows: TGTGCCAGCAGCGGGGCACATCGCGAGCAGTACTTC. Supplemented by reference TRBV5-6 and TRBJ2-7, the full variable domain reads DAGVTQSPTHLIKTRGQQVTLRCSPKSGHDTVSWYQQALGQGPQFIFQYYEEEERQRGNFPDRFSGHQFPNYSSELNVNALLLGDSALYLCASSGAHREQYFGPGTRLTVT.

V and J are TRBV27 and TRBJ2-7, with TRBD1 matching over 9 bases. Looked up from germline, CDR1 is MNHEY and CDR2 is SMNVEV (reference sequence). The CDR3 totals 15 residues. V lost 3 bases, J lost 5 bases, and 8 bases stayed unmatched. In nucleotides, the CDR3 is TGTGCCAGCAGTTTGTCGGGACAGGGTAGGGACGAGCAGTACTTC. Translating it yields CASSLSGQGRDEQYF.

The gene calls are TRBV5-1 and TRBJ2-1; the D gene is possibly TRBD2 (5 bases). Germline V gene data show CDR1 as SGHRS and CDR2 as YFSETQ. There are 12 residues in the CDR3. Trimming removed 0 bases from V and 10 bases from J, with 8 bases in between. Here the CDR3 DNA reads TGCGCCAGCAGCTTGGCGGGGTCGGAGCAGTTCTTC. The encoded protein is CASSLAGSEQFF. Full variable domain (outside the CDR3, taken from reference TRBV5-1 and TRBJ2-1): KAGVTQTPRYLIKTRGQQVTLSCSPISGHRSVSWYQQTPGQGLQFLFEYFSETQRNKGNFPGRFSGRQFSNSRSEMNVSTLELGDSALYLCASSLAGSEQFFGPGTRLTVL.

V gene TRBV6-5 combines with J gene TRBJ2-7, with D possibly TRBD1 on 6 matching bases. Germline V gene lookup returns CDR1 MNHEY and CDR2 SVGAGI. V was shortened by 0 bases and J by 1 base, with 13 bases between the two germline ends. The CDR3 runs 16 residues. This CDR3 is CASSYSRGSSSYEQYF. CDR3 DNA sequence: TGTGCCAGCAGTTACTCGAGGGGGAGTAGTTCCTACGAGCAGTACTTC.

The CDR3 DNA follows: TGTGCCTGGACCGTCACAGGGGGCCATGGCTACACCTTC. It encodes CAWTVTGGHGYTF. V usage is TRBV30 and J usage is TRBJ1-2; 9 nucleotides line up with TRBD1. Germline values: CDR1 GTSNPN, CDR2 SVGIG (reference sequence). After removal of 4 bases from V and 6 bases from J, the junction contained 6 bases not matched to a gene. The CDR3 length is 13 residues.

The CDR3 region has the DNA TGTGCCTGGGCCGCCTCGGCAGGGTATAATCAGCCCCAGCATTTT. Encoded protein: CAWAASAGYNQPQHF. The chain is built from TRBV30 and TRBJ1-5, with D possibly being TRBD1 (5 bases). Looked up from germline, CDR1 is GTSNPN and CDR2 is SVGIG (reference sequence). V shed 5 bases and J shed 4 bases, with 18 bases lying between them. CDR3 size: 15 residues.

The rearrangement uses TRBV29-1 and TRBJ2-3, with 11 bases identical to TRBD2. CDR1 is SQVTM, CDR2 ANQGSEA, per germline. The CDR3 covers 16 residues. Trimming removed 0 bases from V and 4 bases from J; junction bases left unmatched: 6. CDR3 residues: CSVEDPLAGEADTQYF. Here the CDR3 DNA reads TGCAGCGTTGAAGATCCACTAGCGGGAGAGGCAGATACGCAGTATTTT.

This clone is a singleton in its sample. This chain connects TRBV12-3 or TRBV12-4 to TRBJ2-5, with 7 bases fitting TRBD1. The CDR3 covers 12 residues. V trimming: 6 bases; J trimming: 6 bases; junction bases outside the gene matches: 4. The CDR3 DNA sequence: TGTGCCAGCAGCCAGGGGGTGAAGACCCAGTACTTC. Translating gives CASSQGVKTQYF.

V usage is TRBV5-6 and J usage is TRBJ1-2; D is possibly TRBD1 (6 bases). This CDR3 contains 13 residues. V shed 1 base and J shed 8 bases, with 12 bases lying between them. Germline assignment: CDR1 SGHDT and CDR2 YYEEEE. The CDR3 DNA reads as TGTGCCAGCAGCTTGCAGACAGGTTGGGGCTACACCTTC. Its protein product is CASSLQTGWGYTF.

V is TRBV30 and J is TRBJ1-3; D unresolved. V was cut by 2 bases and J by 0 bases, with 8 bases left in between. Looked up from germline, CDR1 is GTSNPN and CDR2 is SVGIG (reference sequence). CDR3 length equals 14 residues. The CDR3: CAWSLFRSGNTIYF. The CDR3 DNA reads TGTGCCTGGAGTCTCTTCCGCTCTGGAAACACCATATATTTT.

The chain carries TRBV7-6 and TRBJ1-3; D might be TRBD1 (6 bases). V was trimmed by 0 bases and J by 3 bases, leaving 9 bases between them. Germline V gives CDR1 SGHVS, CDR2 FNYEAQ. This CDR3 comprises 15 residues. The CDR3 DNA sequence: TGTGCCAGCAGCTTAGCCAGGGGCGGTGGAAACACCATATATTTT. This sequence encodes CASSLARGGGNTIYF. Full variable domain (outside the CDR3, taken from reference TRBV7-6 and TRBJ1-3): GAGVSQSPRYKVTKRGQDVALRCDPISGHVSLYWYRQALGQGPEFLTYFNYEAQQDKSGLPNDRFSAERPEGSISTLTIQRTEQRDSAMYRCASSLARGGGNTIYFGEGSWLTVV.

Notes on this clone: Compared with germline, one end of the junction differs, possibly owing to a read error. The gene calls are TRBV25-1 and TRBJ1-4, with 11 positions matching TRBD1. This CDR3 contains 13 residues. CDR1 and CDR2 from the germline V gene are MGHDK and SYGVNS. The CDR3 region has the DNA TGTGCCAGCAGGGGACAGGGGGATGAAAAACTGCTTTTT. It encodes CASRGQGDEKLLF.

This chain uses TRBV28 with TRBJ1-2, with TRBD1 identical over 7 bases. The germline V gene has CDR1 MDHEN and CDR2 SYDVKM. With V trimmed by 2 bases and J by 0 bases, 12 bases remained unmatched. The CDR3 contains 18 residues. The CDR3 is CASSLGDRVVTTNYGYTF. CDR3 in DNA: TGTGCCAGCAGTTTAGGAGACAGGGTAGTCACCACTAACTATGGCTACACCTTC.

The CDR3 protein is CASSLGGDEQFF. CDR3 bases: TGTGCCAGCAGCTTAGGGGGGGATGAGCAGTTCTTC. This chain joins TRBV7-6 and TRBJ2-1; the D gene is possibly TRBD2 (6 bases). Trimming cost V 1 base and J 8 bases, with 6 bases left between them. The CDR3 runs 12 residues. Germline V lookup: CDR1 SGHVS, CDR2 FNYEAQ. The whole variable domain, filled in from reference TRBV7-6 and TRBJ2-1, reads GAGVSQSPRYKVTKRGQDVALRCDPISGHVSLYWYRQALGQGPEFLTYFNYEAQQDKSGLPNDRFSAERPEGSISTLTIQRTEQRDSAMYRCASSLGGDEQFFGPGTRLTVL.

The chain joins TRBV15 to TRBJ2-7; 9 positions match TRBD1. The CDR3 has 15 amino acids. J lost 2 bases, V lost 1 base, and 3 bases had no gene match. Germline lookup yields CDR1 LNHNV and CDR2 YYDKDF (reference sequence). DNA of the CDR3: TGTGCCACCAGCAGAGCCCGGGACAGGGCCTACGAGCAGTACTTC. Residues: CATSRARDRAYEQYF.